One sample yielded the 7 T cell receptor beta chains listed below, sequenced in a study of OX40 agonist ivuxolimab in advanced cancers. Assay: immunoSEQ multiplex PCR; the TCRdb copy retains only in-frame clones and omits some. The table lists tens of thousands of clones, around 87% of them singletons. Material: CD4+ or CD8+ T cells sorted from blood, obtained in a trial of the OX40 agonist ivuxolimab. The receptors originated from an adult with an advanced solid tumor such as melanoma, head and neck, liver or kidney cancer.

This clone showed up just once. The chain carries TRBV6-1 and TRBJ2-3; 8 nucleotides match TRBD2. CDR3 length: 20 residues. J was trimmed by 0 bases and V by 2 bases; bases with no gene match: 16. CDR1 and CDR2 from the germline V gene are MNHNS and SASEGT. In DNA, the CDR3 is TGTGCCAGCAGTGAACCCAGTTGGGGCTTTCCGGGAGGGAGCACAGATACGCAGTATTTT. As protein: CASSEPSWGFPGGSTDTQYF.

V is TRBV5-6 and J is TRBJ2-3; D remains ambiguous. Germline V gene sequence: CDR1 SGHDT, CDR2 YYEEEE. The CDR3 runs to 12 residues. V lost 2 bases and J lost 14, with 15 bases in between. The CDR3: CASSFGLMRWYF. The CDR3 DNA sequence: TGTGCCAGCAGCTTTGGCCTAATGAGGTGGTATTTT.

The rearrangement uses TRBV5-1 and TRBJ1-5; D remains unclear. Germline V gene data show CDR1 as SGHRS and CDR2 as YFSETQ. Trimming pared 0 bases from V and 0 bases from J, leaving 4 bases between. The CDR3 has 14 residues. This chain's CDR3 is CASSLDFSNQPQHF. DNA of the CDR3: TGCGCCAGCAGCTTGGATTTTAGCAATCAGCCCCAGCATTTT.

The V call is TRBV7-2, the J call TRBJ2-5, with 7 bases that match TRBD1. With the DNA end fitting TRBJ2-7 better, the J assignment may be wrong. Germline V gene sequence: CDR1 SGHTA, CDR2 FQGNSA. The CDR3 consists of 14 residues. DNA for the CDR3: TGTGCCAGCAGCTTCGGACAGGCTGGGGCCGAGCAGTACTTC. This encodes CASSFGQAGAEQYF.

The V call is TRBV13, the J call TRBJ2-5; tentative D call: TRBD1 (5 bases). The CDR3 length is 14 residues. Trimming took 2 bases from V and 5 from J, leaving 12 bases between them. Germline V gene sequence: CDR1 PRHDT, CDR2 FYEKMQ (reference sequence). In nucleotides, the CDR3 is TGTGCCAGCAGCTTATGGTCAGGGAAGGAGACCCAGTACTTC. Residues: CASSLWSGKETQYF.

Here the CDR3 reads CSVKDRAGADTQYF. The CDR3 nucleotides are TGCAGCGTAAAGGACAGGGCTGGCGCAGATACGCAGTATTTT. The chain combines TRBV29-1 with TRBJ2-3; 8 positions agree with TRBD1. The CDR3 loop spans 14 amino acids. The J segment lost 4 bases and the V segment lost 6 bases, leaving 9 bases of the junction unmatched. CDR1 and CDR2 (germline): SQVTM, ANQGSEA.

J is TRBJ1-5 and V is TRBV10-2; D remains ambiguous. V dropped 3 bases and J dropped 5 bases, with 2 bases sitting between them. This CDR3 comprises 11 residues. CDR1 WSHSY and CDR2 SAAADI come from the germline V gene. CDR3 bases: TGCGCCAGCAGTGACTATCAGCCCCAGCATTTT. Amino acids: CASSDYQPQHF.